The 28 T cell receptor beta chains below come from one sample, sequenced in a study of control samples from healthy donors and cancer patients. Measured with immunoSEQ multiplex PCR; TCRdb has only the in-frame clones, and not every one. This table holds more than 65,000 clones, more than 80% found once. Sequenced sample: blood. The receptors were gathered from a man aged 45-65 years in good health.

The rearrangement uses TRBV3-1 (or the pseudogene TRBV3-2) and TRBJ2-3; a weak D match, TRBD2 (6 bases). This CDR3 has 13 amino acids. Trimming pared 8 bases from V and 3 bases from J, leaving 12 bases between. CDR1 and CDR2 from the germline V gene are LGHDT and YNNKEL (reference sequence). CDR3 residues: CASGGFRTDTQYF. CDR3 sequence (DNA): TGTGCCAGCGGGGGGTTTCGAACAGATACGCAGTATTTT.

The chain couples TRBV6-2 or TRBV6-3 to TRBJ1-3; TRBD1 is a possible D gene (5 bases). This CDR3 is 14 amino acids long. V was pared by 5 bases and J by 4 bases, with 12 bases between. The germline V gene encodes CDR1 MNHEY and CDR2 SVGEGT. As DNA, the CDR3 is TGTGCCAGCAGTCCGACAGAAAGGGGAAACACCATATATTTT. Residues: CASSPTERGNTIYF.

The chain uses TRBV14 and TRBJ2-7, with D hard to call. Germline CDR1 reads SGHDN; CDR2 reads FVKESK. The CDR3 extends over 11 amino acids. The ends were cut back, 2 bases at V and 5 bases at J, with 4 bases in the middle. For the CDR3, the DNA is TGTGCCAGCAGCCAAATCCACGAGCAGTACTTC. The encoded protein is CASSQIHEQYF.

The chain uses TRBV12-3 or TRBV12-4 and TRBJ1-2; the match to TRBD1 covers 7 bases. With 6 bases clipped from V and 3 bases from J, the junction kept 4 bases outside the gene matches. The CDR3 extends over 13 amino acids. The CDR3 reads CASSSGTDYGYTF. Here the CDR3 DNA reads TGTGCCAGCAGCTCCGGGACAGACTATGGCTACACCTTC.

The chain employs TRBV6-5 and TRBJ2-3, with D perhaps given as TRBD1 or TRBD2 (5 bases each). The V and J ends lost 10 bases and 7 bases respectively, with 21 bases between them. This CDR3 spans 14 amino acids. Looked up from germline, CDR1 is MNHEY and CDR2 is SVGAGI. The CDR3 region has the DNA TGTGCCACCCTACGGGACGGAGCTCGGAATACGCAGTATTTT. This codes for CATLRDGARNTQYF.

This clone was observed a few times. The rearrangement links TRBV5-6 to TRBJ1-3, with D hard to call. The germline gives CDR1 SGHDT, CDR2 YYEEEE. V lost 3 bases to trimming and J lost 0 bases, with 7 bases between them. The length of the CDR3 is 14 residues. The CDR3 region is CASSSPISGNTIYF. The CDR3, as DNA: TGTGCCAGCAGCTCACCCATCTCTGGAAACACCATATATTTT. Using reference TRBV5-6 and TRBJ1-3 for the parts outside the CDR3, the full variable domain is DAGVTQSPTHLIKTRGQQVTLRCSPKSGHDTVSWYQQALGQGPQFIFQYYEEEERQRGNFPDRFSGHQFPNYSSELNVNALLLGDSALYLCASSSPISGNTIYFGEGSWLTVV.

The gene calls are TRBV6-5 and TRBJ2-7; D may be TRBD1 (5 bases). The CDR3 consists of 15 residues. Trimming removed 0 bases at V and 5 bases at J, with 14 bases between. CDR1 is MNHEY, CDR2 SVGAGI, per germline. For the CDR3, the DNA is TGTGCCAGCAGTTACTCGATACAGGTCCAAAACGAGCAGTACTTC. Translating gives CASSYSIQVQNEQYF.

The CDR3 sequence: CASSKDKRTAGGEKLFF. In DNA form, the CDR3 reads TGTGCCAGCAGCAAAGATAAAAGAACAGCGGGAGGTGAAAAACTGTTTTTT. This chain links TRBV21-1 with TRBJ1-4. TRBV21-1 is annotated as a pseudogene. This CDR3 is 17 amino acids long.

This sequence joins TRBV29-1 and TRBJ1-2, with no clear D. CDR3 length: 14 residues. With 3 bases removed from V and 0 bases from J, the gap between germline ends came to 11 bases. Looked up from germline, CDR1 is SQVTM and CDR2 is ANQGSEA. CDR3 loop: CSVESAIANYGYTF. For the CDR3, the DNA is TGCAGCGTTGAGAGTGCGATCGCTAACTATGGCTACACCTTC.

This clone was counted a few times. V usage is TRBV5-1 and J usage is TRBJ2-7; weak D call: TRBD1 (6 bases). The germline CDR1 and CDR2 sequences are SGHRS and YFSETQ. This CDR3 is built from 15 residues. Trimming took 4 bases from V and 2 from J, leaving 16 bases between them. CDR3 region: CASSVGGQNTYEQYF. Here the CDR3 DNA reads TGCGCCAGCAGCGTAGGGGGACAAAATACCTACGAGCAGTACTTC.

This chain connects TRBV7-2 to TRBJ2-3; TRBD1 matches at 9 bases. The length of the CDR3 is 16 residues. Germline lookup yields CDR1 SGHTA and CDR2 FQGNSA. V shed 3 bases, J shed 2 bases, and the junction held 6 bases outside the gene matches. This chain's CDR3 is CASSLVGTGLTDTQYF. The CDR3 region has the DNA TGTGCCAGCAGCTTGGTCGGGACAGGGCTCACAGATACGCAGTATTTT.

The chain joins TRBV7-2 to TRBJ2-5, with 7 bases matching TRBD2. Germline V gives CDR1 SGHTA, CDR2 FQGNSA. V lost 4 bases to trimming and J lost 5 bases; unmatched junction nucleotides: 10. This CDR3 has 15 amino acids. This chain's CDR3 is CASSYQGGPRETQYF. In DNA, the CDR3 is TGTGCCAGCAGCTACCAGGGAGGGCCTAGGGAGACCCAGTACTTC.

The chain is built from TRBV11-2 and TRBJ2-1; 12 bases agree with TRBD2. This CDR3 has 15 residues. Germline CDR1 reads SGHAT; CDR2 reads FQNNGV. Germline trimming cut 5 bases from V and 8 bases from J; bases unmatched to any gene: 7. The CDR3: CASSPGLAGRYEQFF. The CDR3 coding sequence is TGTGCCAGCAGCCCAGGACTAGCGGGAAGATATGAGCAGTTCTTC.

The rearrangement joins TRBV9 to TRBJ1-3; a possible D gene is TRBD1 (5 bases). There are 14 residues in the CDR3. Germline CDR1 and CDR2: SGDLS and YYNGEE. The V gene lost 5 bases and the J gene lost 7 bases, with 16 bases spanning the gap. CDR3 region: CASSETGFGNTIYF. As DNA, the CDR3 is TGTGCCAGCAGTGAAACAGGATTTGGGAACACCATATATTTT. Complete variable domain (other parts from reference TRBV9 and TRBJ1-3): DSGVTQTPKHLITATGQRVTLRCSPRSGDLSVYWYQQSLDQGLQFLIQYYNGEERAKGNILERFSAQQFPDLHSELNLSSLELGDSALYFCASSETGFGNTIYFGEGSWLTVV.

Here the CDR3 reads CASSPTQTATYGYTF. The CDR3 bases are TGTGCCAGCAGCCCCACCCAGACAGCCACCTATGGCTACACCTTC. The chain has TRBV3-1 (or the pseudogene TRBV3-2) and TRBJ1-2, with D possibly matching TRBD1 (5 bases). Germline V gene data show CDR1 as LGHDT and CDR2 as YNNKEL (reference sequence). V gave up 4 bases and J gave up 4 bases, with 16 bases separating them. This CDR3 region has 15 residues.

This clone was observed once. The V call is TRBV19, the J call TRBJ2-2, with 8 bases matching TRBD1. The germline V gene has CDR1 LNHDA and CDR2 SQIVND (reference sequence). The length of the CDR3 is 13 residues. Unmatched junction bases numbered 7, after V lost 9 bases and J lost 7 bases. CDR3: CASNQQGDGELFF. The DNA of the CDR3 is TGTGCCAGCAATCAACAGGGGGACGGGGAGCTGTTTTTT.

The CDR3 is CASKDSGTSGSFNGETQYF. The CDR3 coding sequence is TGTGCCAGCAAGGATTCCGGGACTAGCGGGAGTTTTAATGGCGAGACCCAGTACTTC. The rearrangement uses TRBV5-4 and TRBJ2-5, with 14 bases identical to TRBD2. V lost 6 bases, J lost 5 bases, and 18 bases stayed unmatched. There are 19 residues in the CDR3. The germline CDR1 and CDR2 sequences are SGHNT and YYREEE (reference sequence).

V usage is TRBV7-9 and J usage is TRBJ1-1; D is unclear. The CDR3 totals 13 residues. The germline V gene encodes CDR1 SEHNR and CDR2 FQNEAQ (reference sequence). CDR3 in amino acids: CAPADIGGTEAFF. In nucleotides, the CDR3 is TGTGCTCCCGCAGATATAGGAGGCACTGAAGCTTTCTTT.

The V and J genes are TRBV6-5 and TRBJ2-1; D is undetermined. CDR1 is MNHEY, CDR2 SVGAGI, per germline. V shed 2 bases and J shed 10 bases, with 6 bases lying between them. The CDR3 loop spans 11 amino acids. The CDR3 DNA is TGTGCCAGCAGTTACGGAAGAGAGCAGTTCTTC. The encoded protein is CASSYGREQFF.

The chain is built from TRBV7-2 and TRBJ1-5; the match to TRBD1 covers 8 bases. Germline-derived CDR1 and CDR2 are SGHTA and FQGNSA. The V segment lost 3 bases and the J segment 6 bases; nucleotides outside the gene matches: 4. The CDR3 contains 14 residues. In nucleotides, the CDR3 is TGTGCCAGCAGCTTGACAGGGGAGGTTCAGCCCCAGCATTTT. The encoded protein is CASSLTGEVQPQHF.

This sequence joins TRBV18 and TRBJ2-5; the match to TRBD2 covers 14 bases. V lost 1 base to trimming and J lost 1 base; unmatched junction nucleotides: 11. The CDR3 loop spans 20 amino acids. Germline V gene lookup returns CDR1 KGHSH and CDR2 LQKENI. The CDR3 protein is CASSPRPVRLAGGSQETQYF. CDR3 sequence (DNA): TGTGCCAGCTCACCACGTCCTGTCCGACTAGCGGGAGGGTCCCAAGAGACCCAGTACTTC.

The chain links TRBV2 to TRBJ2-3; 9 nucleotides match TRBD1. The CDR3 extends over 16 amino acids. V was clipped by 7 bases and J by 2 bases; unmatched bases: 10. In germline, CDR1 is SNHLY, CDR2 FYNNEI. The CDR3 protein is CASTPGQGGSTDTQYF. The CDR3 DNA sequence: TGTGCCAGCACTCCGGGACAGGGTGGGTCCACAGATACGCAGTATTTT.

This sequence joins TRBV28 and TRBJ1-1; the D is unclear. The CDR3 spans 14 residues. Trimming removed 2 bases at V and 2 bases at J, with 9 bases between. Per germline, CDR1 MDHEN and CDR2 SYDVKM. CDR3 coding DNA: TGTGCCAGCAGTTTAATCGGAGCAAACACTGAAGCTTTCTTT. It is translated as CASSLIGANTEAFF.

This clone was detected once. The CDR3 coding sequence is TGCGCCAGCAGCAGGGGACTAGCGGGAGATACGCAGTATTTT. It yields the protein CASSRGLAGDTQYF. This chain joins TRBV5-1 and TRBJ2-3; 12 nucleotides match TRBD2. The germline gives CDR1 SGHRS, CDR2 YFSETQ. The CDR3 is 14 amino acids. The junction had 2 bases not matched to a gene; V was cut back by 4 bases and J by 5 bases.

This sequence joins TRBV19 and TRBJ1-2; the match to TRBD1 covers 7 bases. The CDR3 length is 13 residues. V trimming: 7 bases; J trimming: 6 bases; junction bases outside the gene matches: 8. CDR1 and CDR2 from the germline V gene are LNHDA and SQIVND (reference sequence). The CDR3 coding sequence is TGTGCCAGTACCCTTCCGGGACAGAATGGCTACACCTTC. Translated, it gives CASTLPGQNGYTF.

This sequence joins TRBV4-1 and TRBJ2-1, with D possibly TRBD1 on 6 matching bases. V was clipped by 0 bases and J by 3 bases, with 9 bases between them. In germline, CDR1 is MGHRA, CDR2 YSYEKL. The CDR3 runs 15 residues. The CDR3 loop reads CASSQDTGSYNEQFF. CDR3 in DNA: TGCGCCAGCAGCCAAGATACAGGGAGCTACAATGAGCAGTTCTTC.

The chain is built from TRBV5-1 and TRBJ2-1; D is unresolved. Germline-derived CDR1 and CDR2 are SGHRS and YFSETQ. This CDR3 contains 13 residues. The ends were cut back, 0 bases at V and 5 bases at J, with 6 bases in the middle. Here the CDR3 DNA reads TGCGCCAGCAGCTTGGCGCCAAACAATGAGCAGTTCTTC. This sequence encodes CASSLAPNNEQFF.

The genes are TRBV4-2 and TRBJ2-5, with 15 positions matching TRBD2. CDR3 length equals 16 residues. The germline V gene encodes CDR1 LGHNA and CDR2 YNFKEQ. The V and J ends lost 4 bases and 5 bases, in that order; junction bases with no gene match: 5. CDR3 region: CASSPSGTSGGETQYF. Written as DNA, the CDR3 is TGTGCCAGCAGCCCCTCCGGGACTAGCGGGGGGGAGACCCAGTACTTC.